This is a list of T cell receptor beta chains from one sample in a study of cytomegalovirus exposure and HLA in healthy donors. The protocol was immunoSEQ multiplex PCR, while the TCRdb copy is restricted to in-frame clones and leaves out a portion. Among approximately 150,000 clones listed, about four fifths were seen once. Material: PBMCs. The receptors derive from a woman aged 18 to 35 in good health and CMV-seropositive. Each CDR3 is given with its conserved first and last residue. The order of the fields is D gene, clone size, J gene, V gene, CDR3 protein, CDR3 DNA. A D gene is named only where the DNA matches it firmly. Size tells how often a clone was seen (once, few, many) or the class of an expanded clone, and some rows leave it out.

d_gene: NA; abundance: NA; j_gene: TRBJ1-3; v_gene: TRBV5-6; CDR3aa: CASSPFGGPSGNTIYF; CDR3nt: TGTGCCAGCAGCCCCTTCGGGGGGCCGTCGGGAAACACCATATATTTT
d_gene: NA; abundance: NA; j_gene: TRBJ1-6; v_gene: TRBV20-1; CDR3aa: CSAPPLHF; CDR3nt: TGCAGTGCCCCGCCCCTCCACTTT
d_gene: TRBD1; abundance: NA; j_gene: TRBJ1-4; v_gene: TRBV19; CDR3aa: CASSTTGSNEKLFF; CDR3nt: TGTGCCAGTAGTACGACAGGGTCTAATGAAAAACTGTTTTTT
d_gene: NA; abundance: NA; j_gene: TRBJ1-3; v_gene: TRBV2; CDR3aa: CASSHKEWGAGNTIYF; CDR3nt: TGTGCCAGCAGCCACAAAGAGTGGGGGGCTGGAAACACCATATATTTT
d_gene: NA; abundance: NA; j_gene: TRBJ1-3; v_gene: TRBV11-3; CDR3aa: CASSSQKGRNTIYF; CDR3nt: TGTGCCAGCAGCTCCCAAAAGGGGAGAAACACCATATATTTT
d_gene: NA; abundance: NA; j_gene: TRBJ2-3; v_gene: TRBV21-1; CDR3aa: CASSNQQGASTDTQYF; CDR3nt: TGTGCCAGCAGCAACCAACAGGGGGCTAGCACAGATACGCAGTATTTT
d_gene: NA; abundance: NA; j_gene: TRBJ2-3; v_gene: TRBV5-1; CDR3aa: CASSLQAGSGTDTQYF; CDR3nt: TGCGCCAGCAGCTTGCAGGCAGGATCAGGCACAGATACGCAGTATTTT
d_gene: NA; abundance: NA; j_gene: TRBJ2-7; v_gene: TRBV5-4; CDR3aa: CASSRGGTSALEQYF; CDR3nt: TGTGCCAGCAGCCGCGGGGGCACCTCCGCCCTCGAGCAGTACTTC
d_gene: TRBD2; abundance: NA; j_gene: TRBJ2-1; v_gene: TRBV6-5; CDR3aa: CASSTGTSGGEQFF; CDR3nt: TGTGCCAGCAGCACCGGGACTAGCGGGGGGGAGCAGTTCTTC
d_gene: NA; abundance: NA; j_gene: TRBJ2-6; v_gene: TRBV29-1; CDR3aa: CSVGAGKGETGSGANVLTF; CDR3nt: TGCAGCGTTGGGGCGGGCAAAGGCGAGACAGGTTCTGGGGCCAACGTCCTGACTTTC
d_gene: NA; abundance: once; j_gene: TRBJ2-7; v_gene: TRBV7-9; CDR3aa: CASSLRGGEQYF; CDR3nt: TGTGCCAGCAGCTTACGAGGGGGCGAGCAGTACTTC
d_gene: TRBD2; abundance: NA; j_gene: TRBJ2-3; v_gene: TRBV5-4; CDR3aa: CASSPLPGLAGVTDTQYF; CDR3nt: TGTGCCAGCAGCCCGCTCCCGGGACTAGCGGGGGTCACAGATACGCAGTATTTT
d_gene: NA; abundance: NA; j_gene: TRBJ2-5; v_gene: TRBV30; CDR3aa: CAWSATNLQETQYF; CDR3nt: TGTGCCTGGAGCGCGACTAATCTCCAAGAGACCCAGTACTTC
d_gene: NA; abundance: NA; j_gene: TRBJ2-4; v_gene: TRBV20-1; CDR3aa: CSALKNIQYF; CDR3nt: TGCAGTGCTCTCAAAAACATTCAGTACTTC
d_gene: NA; abundance: NA; j_gene: TRBJ2-4; v_gene: TRBV5-1; CDR3aa: CASSLLTGSWYF; CDR3nt: TGCGCCAGCAGCCTCCTTACAGGGTCGTGGTACTTC
d_gene: NA; abundance: few; j_gene: TRBJ1-6; v_gene: TRBV7-3; CDR3aa: CASSIAGAYNSPLHF; CDR3nt: TGTGCCAGCAGCATAGCGGGGGCGTACAATTCACCCCTCCACTTT
d_gene: TRBD2; abundance: NA; j_gene: TRBJ2-2; v_gene: TRBV4-1; CDR3aa: CASSPSGGPQWNTGELFF; CDR3nt: TGCGCCAGCAGCCCTAGCGGGGGCCCTCAGTGGAACACCGGGGAGCTGTTTTTT
d_gene: NA; abundance: NA; j_gene: TRBJ1-4; v_gene: TRBV20-1; CDR3aa: CSASNEKLFF; CDR3nt: TGCAGTGCCAGTAATGAAAAACTGTTTTTT
d_gene: NA; abundance: NA; j_gene: TRBJ2-3; v_gene: TRBV4-1; CDR3aa: CASSQRYADTQYF; CDR3nt: TGCGCCAGCAGCCAGCGTTACGCGGATACGCAGTATTTT
d_gene: TRBD2; abundance: NA; j_gene: TRBJ2-2; v_gene: TRBV13; CDR3aa: CASSPLPGLAGGAANTGELFF; CDR3nt: TGTGCCAGCAGCCCGCTACCGGGACTAGCGGGGGGGGCCGCGAACACCGGGGAGCTGTTTTTT
d_gene: NA; abundance: NA; j_gene: TRBJ1-5; v_gene: TRBV6-1; CDR3aa: CATTRAPSGNQPQHF; CDR3nt: TGTGCCACCACTAGGGCACCTTCGGGCAATCAGCCCCAGCATTTT
d_gene: NA; abundance: once; j_gene: TRBJ2-1; v_gene: TRBV29-1; CDR3aa: CSVEAPSSYNEQFF; CDR3nt: TGCAGCGTTGAGGCCCCTAGCTCCTACAATGAGCAGTTCTTC
d_gene: NA; abundance: NA; j_gene: TRBJ1-6; v_gene: TRBV30; CDR3aa: CAWSVLRRSSYNSPLHF; CDR3nt: TGTGCCTGGAGTGTACTACGCCGAAGCTCCTATAATTCACCCCTCCACTTT
d_gene: NA; abundance: once; j_gene: TRBJ2-2; v_gene: TRBV7-8; CDR3aa: CASSLWEITGELFF; CDR3nt: TGTGCCAGCAGCTTATGGGAGATTACCGGGGAGCTGTTTTTT
d_gene: TRBD1; abundance: NA; j_gene: TRBJ1-4; v_gene: TRBV6-5; CDR3aa: CASSYSTGQGNEKLFF; CDR3nt: TGTGCCAGCAGTTACTCGACGGGACAGGGGAATGAAAAACTGTTTTTT
d_gene: TRBD2; abundance: NA; j_gene: TRBJ2-7; v_gene: TRBV2; CDR3aa: CASSGQTSGVGNEQYF; CDR3nt: TGTGCCAGCAGTGGCCAGACTAGCGGGGTAGGGAACGAGCAGTACTTC
d_gene: TRBD2; abundance: NA; j_gene: TRBJ2-7; v_gene: TRBV5-1; CDR3aa: CASSPNPVAGGYEQYF; CDR3nt: TGCGCCAGCAGCCCAAACCCCGTAGCGGGGGGCTACGAGCAGTACTTC
d_gene: NA; abundance: NA; j_gene: TRBJ1-1; v_gene: TRBV19; CDR3aa: CASSWRGNTEAFF; CDR3nt: TGTGCCAGTAGTTGGAGGGGAAACACTGAAGCTTTCTTT
d_gene: NA; abundance: NA; j_gene: TRBJ1-6; v_gene: TRBV5-6; CDR3aa: CASSLGRDPEVSPLHF; CDR3nt: TGTGCCAGCAGCTTGGGGCGGGACCCCGAAGTTTCACCCCTCCACTTT
d_gene: NA; abundance: NA; j_gene: TRBJ1-2; v_gene: TRBV5-4; CDR3aa: CASSLTVGGDYGYTF; CDR3nt: TGTGCCAGCAGCTTGACGGTGGGGGGTGACTATGGCTACACCTTC
d_gene: TRBD1; abundance: NA; j_gene: TRBJ1-1; v_gene: TRBV5-1; CDR3aa: CASSWTGGTEAFF; CDR3nt: TGCGCCAGCAGCTGGACAGGGGGCACTGAAGCTTTCTTT
d_gene: NA; abundance: few; j_gene: TRBJ1-6; v_gene: TRBV27; CDR3aa: CASSFAQGFNSPLHF; CDR3nt: TGTGCCAGCAGTTTCGCCCAGGGGTTCAATTCACCCCTCCACTTT
d_gene: NA; abundance: few; j_gene: TRBJ2-7; v_gene: TRBV4-1; CDR3aa: CASTALRGEQYF; CDR3nt: TGCGCCAGCACCGCGTTGCGGGGCGAGCAGTACTTC
d_gene: NA; abundance: NA; j_gene: TRBJ1-1; v_gene: TRBV28; CDR3aa: CASSPSPLSTGTEAFF; CDR3nt: TGTGCCAGCAGTCCTTCCCCCCTCTCTACGGGGACTGAAGCTTTCTTT
d_gene: NA; abundance: NA; j_gene: TRBJ1-2; v_gene: TRBV29-1; CDR3aa: CSVEAFGYTF; CDR3nt: TGCAGCGTTGAAGCTTTTGGCTACACCTTC